This TCR beta chain comes out of a study of CD8 T cells in Susac syndrome. Whole-study context: Patients with Susac syndrome were therapy-naive, on corticosteroids, or on intravenous immunoglobulin alone at blood draw. The study, taken as a whole, reports: Peak Susac CD8+ clonal expansion occurred in TEMRA cells and active patients. Susac-specific public clones were found in total CD8+ and CD8+ TEMRA repertoires, numbering fewer than 20 and five, respectively.

Deletions cut 10 bases from V and 2 bases from J, with 12 bases between. The germline V gene encodes CDR1 LNHDA and CDR2 SQIVND (reference sequence). The length of the CDR3 is 13 residues. RNA amounts of about 0.5 to 1 ug underwent reverse transcription with random hexamers. A single record per CDR3 protein comes from TCRdb applying MiXCR to the immunoSEQ multiplex PCR reads. The sample has some 200,000 distinct CDR3 sequences, over 90% seen once. In blood CD8+ and CD4+ T cells, TCR beta underwent sequencing. Turning to this clonotype: What it binds is unknown.

This sequence was found in a human donor with Susac syndrome. The rearrangement joins TRBV19 to TRBJ1-5; D unresolved. Material: CD8+ T cells from PBMCs. In nucleotides, the CDR3 is TGTGCCACCAAAGAGGCAGGCAATCAGCCCCAGCATTTT. The encoded protein is CATKEAGNQPQHF.